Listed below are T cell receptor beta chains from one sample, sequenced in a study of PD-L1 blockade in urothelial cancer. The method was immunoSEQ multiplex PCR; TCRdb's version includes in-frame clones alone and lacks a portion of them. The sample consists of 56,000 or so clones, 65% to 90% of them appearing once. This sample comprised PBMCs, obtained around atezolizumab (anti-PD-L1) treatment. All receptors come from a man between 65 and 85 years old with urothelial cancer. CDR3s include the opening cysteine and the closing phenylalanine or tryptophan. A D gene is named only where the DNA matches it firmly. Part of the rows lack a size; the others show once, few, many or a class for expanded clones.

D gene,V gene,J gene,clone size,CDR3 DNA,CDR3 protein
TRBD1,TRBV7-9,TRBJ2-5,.,TGTGCCAGCAGCTCCGGGACAGGGGTGGAGGAGACCCAGTACTTC,CASSSGTGVEETQYF
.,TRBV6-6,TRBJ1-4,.,TGTGCCAGCAGCCCGATAGGCGGGGGGAGAGAGGAAAAACTGTTTTTT,CASSPIGGGREEKLFF
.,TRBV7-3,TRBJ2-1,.,TGTGCCAGCAGCTTACCCGGCCAGGCTCATGAGCAGTTCTTC,CASSLPGQAHEQFF
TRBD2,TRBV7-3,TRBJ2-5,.,TGTGCCAGCAGTACGGCGGGGGGAGGAACAGAGACCCAGTACTTC,CASSTAGGGTETQYF
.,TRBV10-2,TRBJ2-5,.,TGCGCCAGCAGCCCCGGACAGCAAGAGACCCAGTACTTC,CASSPGQQETQYF
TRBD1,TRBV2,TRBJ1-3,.,TGTGCCAGCAGTGAGGCGACAGGGCCGGTCGGAAACACCATATATTTT,CASSEATGPVGNTIYF
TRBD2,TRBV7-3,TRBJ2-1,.,TGTGCCAGCAGCCTCCTGCCGGCTAGCGGGAGACGAACCTACAATGAGCAGTTCTTC,CASSLLPASGRRTYNEQFF
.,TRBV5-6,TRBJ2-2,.,TGTGCCAGCAGCTTGGGCCAGATGAACACCGGGGAGCTGTTTTTT,CASSLGQMNTGELFF
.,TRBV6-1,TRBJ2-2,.,TGTGCCAGCAGTGTCAGGGGTAACCCCGGACGGGGCGGGGAGCTGTTTTTT,CASSVRGNPGRGGELFF
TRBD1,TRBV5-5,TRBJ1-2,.,TGTGCCAGCAGCGATAGACAGGGAGATGGCTACACCTTC,CASSDRQGDGYTF
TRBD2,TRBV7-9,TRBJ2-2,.,TGTGCCAGCAGCACTAGCGGAGGCGGTCACACCGGGGAGCTGTTTTTT,CASSTSGGGHTGELFF
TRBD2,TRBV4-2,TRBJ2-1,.,TGTGCCAGCAGCGAGGGACTAGCGGGAGTTGGTGAGCAGTTCTTC,CASSEGLAGVGEQFF
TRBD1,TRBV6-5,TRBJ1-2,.,TGTGCCAGCAGTCGACAGGGGGGCGGCTACACCTTC,CASSRQGGGYTF
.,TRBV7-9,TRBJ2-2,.,TGTGCCAGCAGCTTCGGGGTAACGAACACCGGGGAGCTGTTTTTT,CASSFGVTNTGELFF
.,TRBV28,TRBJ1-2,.,TGTGCCAGCAACTTATCTCCGACAGGAAACTATGGCTACACCTTC,CASNLSPTGNYGYTF
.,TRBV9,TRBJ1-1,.,TGTGCCAGCAGCGTACAGGGCGGGAGCACTGAAGCTTTCTTT,CASSVQGGSTEAFF
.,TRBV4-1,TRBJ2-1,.,TGCGCCAGCAGCCAAGATCAAGGAGTAGATCGAGTCAATGAGCAGTTCTTC,CASSQDQGVDRVNEQFF
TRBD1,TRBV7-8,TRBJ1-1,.,TGTGCCAGCAGCTTAGGGACAGGGGGCAACACTGAAGCTTTCTTT,CASSLGTGGNTEAFF
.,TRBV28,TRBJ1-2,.,TGTGCCAGCGACAAAGACCTCAGACGCCCGGGGGGATATGGCTACACCTTC,CASDKDLRRPGGYGYTF
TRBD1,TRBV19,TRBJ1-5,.,TGTGCCAGTAGTGTCCCCTCAACAGGGGGCCGGCAGCCCCAGCATTTT,CASSVPSTGGRQPQHF
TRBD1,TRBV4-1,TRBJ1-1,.,TGCGCCAGCAGCCAAGGAGGACAGGGGCACATGAACACTGAAGCTTTCTTT,CASSQGGQGHMNTEAFF
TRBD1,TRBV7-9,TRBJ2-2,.,TGTGCCAGCAGCAAGGACAGGGATGGGGAGCTGTTTTTT,CASSKDRDGELFF
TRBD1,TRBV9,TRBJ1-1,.,TGTGCCAGCAGCCCTGAGATCCACTCGACAGGGCTCCTCCAGAACACTGAAGCTTTCTTT,CASSPEIHSTGLLQNTEAFF
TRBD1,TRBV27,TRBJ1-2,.,TGTGCCAGCGGGACAGGGGCGCTCGGCTACACCTTC,CASGTGALGYTF
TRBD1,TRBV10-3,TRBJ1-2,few,TGTGCCATCAGGGGACAGTCCTATGGCTACACCTTC,CAIRGQSYGYTF
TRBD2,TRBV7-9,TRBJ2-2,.,TGTAGCAGCGGGAGGTGGGACACCGGGGAGCTGTTTTTT,CSSGRWDTGELFF
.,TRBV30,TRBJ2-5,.,TGTGCCTGGAGCCGGACCGGACTACACCAAGAGACCCAGTACTTC,CAWSRTGLHQETQYF
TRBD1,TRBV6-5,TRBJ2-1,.,TGTGCCAGCAGTTACTCGTGGGACAGTCACAATGAGCAGTTCTTC,CASSYSWDSHNEQFF
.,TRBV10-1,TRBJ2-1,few,TGCGCCAGCAGTGATCGTGACCCTCGCAGGGGCCACCGGGATGAGCAGTTCTTC,CASSDRDPRRGHRDEQFF
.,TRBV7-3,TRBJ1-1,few,TGTGCCAGCAGTTCAGGGAGGATGAACACTGAAGCTTTCTTT,CASSSGRMNTEAFF
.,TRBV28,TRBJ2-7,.,TGTGCCAGGTTGGACAGTAACGGATCCTACGAGCAGTACTTC,CARLDSNGSYEQYF
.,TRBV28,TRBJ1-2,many,TGTGCCAGCAGTCTCGCAGGTTGGGGCTACACCTTC,CASSLAGWGYTF
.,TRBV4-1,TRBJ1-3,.,TGCGCCAGCAGCCAAGATCGGGGCGGGGTTACTCGAAACACCATATATTTT,CASSQDRGGVTRNTIYF
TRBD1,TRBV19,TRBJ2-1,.,TGTGCCAGTAGTCCCGGGACAGGGGAAATGAATGAGCAGTTCTTC,CASSPGTGEMNEQFF
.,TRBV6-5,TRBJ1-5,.,TGTGCCAGCAGCCCCGACAGGCCGAATCAGCCCCAGCATTTT,CASSPDRPNQPQHF
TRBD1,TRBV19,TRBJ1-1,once,TGTGCCAGTACCCGACAGGGGGCGGGTGGCACTGAAGCTTTCTTT,CASTRQGAGGTEAFF
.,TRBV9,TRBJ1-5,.,TGTGCCAGCAGCCAGACACAGGGTGGGCAGCCCCAGCATTTT,CASSQTQGGQPQHF
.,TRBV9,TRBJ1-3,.,TGTGCCAGCAGCGTAGGGACTTCTGGAAACACCATATATTTT,CASSVGTSGNTIYF
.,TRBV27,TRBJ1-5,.,TGTGCCAGCAGTTTATCAGGCGGATTTAGCAATCAGCCCCAGCATTTT,CASSLSGGFSNQPQHF
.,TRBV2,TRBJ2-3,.,TGTGCCAGCAGTGCTGCGCGGGAAGGGAATACGCAGTATTTT,CASSAAREGNTQYF
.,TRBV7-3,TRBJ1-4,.,TGTGCCAGCAGCTTACCCAACAGGGACGATAATGAAAAACTGTTTTTT,CASSLPNRDDNEKLFF
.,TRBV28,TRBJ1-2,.,TGTGCCAGCAACCCGGGGAATGACTATGGCTACACCTTC,CASNPGNDYGYTF
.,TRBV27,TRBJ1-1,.,TGTGCCAGCAGTCCCGACAGGCGTGCTGAAGCTTTCTTT,CASSPDRRAEAFF
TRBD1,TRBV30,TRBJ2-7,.,TGTGCCTGGAGGGGAGCCCTGGGGCAGGGGGTTTCCCACGAGCAGTACTTC,CAWRGALGQGVSHEQYF
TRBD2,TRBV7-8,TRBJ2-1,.,TGTGCCAGCGGTCTAGCGGGAGGTTCCAATGAGCAGTTCTTC,CASGLAGGSNEQFF
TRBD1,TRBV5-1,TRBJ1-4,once,TGCGCCAGCGGCACAGGGGACCTAGCTAATGAAAAACTGTTTTTT,CASGTGDLANEKLFF
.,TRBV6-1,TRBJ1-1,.,TGTGCCAGCAGGTCGAGATCGTCGAACACTGAAGCTTTCTTT,CASRSRSSNTEAFF
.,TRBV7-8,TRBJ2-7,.,TGTGCCAGCAGCTTGGTGGAGCGCTCCTACGAGCAGTACTTC,CASSLVERSYEQYF
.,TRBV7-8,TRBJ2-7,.,TGTGCCAGCAGCTCCCAGGGGGGCAGCTCCTACGAGCAGTACTTC,CASSSQGGSSYEQYF
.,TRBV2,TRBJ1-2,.,TGTGCCAGCAGCGCACTCACGTCTGGCTACACCTTC,CASSALTSGYTF
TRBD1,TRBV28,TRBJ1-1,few,TGTGCCAGCAGTTTTACGTTGGGACAGAGGAACACTGAAGCTTTCTTT,CASSFTLGQRNTEAFF
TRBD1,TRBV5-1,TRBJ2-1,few,TGCGCCAGCAGCTTGACAGGGGGGAATGAGCAGTTCTTC,CASSLTGGNEQFF
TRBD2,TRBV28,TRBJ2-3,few,TGTGCCAGCACCTTAGCGGGAGTCAAAGATACGCAGTATTTT,CASTLAGVKDTQYF
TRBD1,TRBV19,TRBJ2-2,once,TGTGCCAGTATCGGGACAGGCGGCACCGGGGAGCTGTTTTTT,CASIGTGGTGELFF
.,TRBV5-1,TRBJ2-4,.,TGCGCCAGCAGTCAGGGCGGCCTAGCCAAAAACATTCAGTACTTC,CASSQGGLAKNIQYF
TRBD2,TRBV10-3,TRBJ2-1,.,TGTGCCTCCGGACTAGCGGGAGGTTCTAGCGAGCAGTTCTTC,CASGLAGGSSEQFF
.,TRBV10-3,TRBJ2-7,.,TGTGCCATCAGTCGGGACAACTCCTACGAGCAGTACTTC,CAISRDNSYEQYF
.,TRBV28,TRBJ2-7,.,TGTGCCAGCAGAGAGGCGGGGAGAGCCTACGAGCAGTACTTC,CASREAGRAYEQYF
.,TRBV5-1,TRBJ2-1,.,TGCGCCAGCAGCTTTGGACAGCGCAACAATGAGCAGTTCTTC,CASSFGQRNNEQFF
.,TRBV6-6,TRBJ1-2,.,TGTGCCAGCAGCGGCCTGGACAGCTCTAACTATGGCTACACCTTC,CASSGLDSSNYGYTF